The 27 T cell receptor beta chains below all came from one sample that was sequenced in a study of cytomegalovirus exposure and HLA in healthy donors listed by TCRdb under 2017. The method was the immunoSEQ multiplex PCR assay. A mixture of 60 forward primers for TCR Vbeta segments and 13 reverse primers for TCR Jbeta segments was used in the multiplex PCR. Here the immuneACCESS table is served through TCRdb, limited to in-frame sequences with V and J called. Missing clones are a known gap in these copies; in checked studies unresolved V genes cover under half, and the rest lacks a known reason. This sample has around 110,000 clones in its table, and 75% of those were observed once. 1.6% of the sample is taken by the ten largest. Sequencing was carried out using PBMCs. Source of these receptors: a woman aged 18-29 years in good health and CMV-seronegative.

This clone has more than one count but fewer than ten. The chain couples TRBV30 to TRBJ1-6, with 7 bases matching TRBD1. The CDR3 contains 14 residues. The V gene's germline CDR1 is GTSNPN and CDR2 SVGIG (reference sequence). J gave up 7 bases and V 4 bases, and 7 bases lay outside the gene matches. For the CDR3, the DNA is TGTGCCTGGATGACACAGGGGTACAATTCACCCCTCCACTTT. Translating it yields CAWMTQGYNSPLHF.

The chain combines TRBV28 with TRBJ2-7; possible D gene TRBD1, 6 bases. Germline assignment: CDR1 MDHEN and CDR2 SYDVKM. V lost 4 bases and J 0 bases, leaving 16 bases between the germline ends. CDR3 size: 16 residues. The CDR3 DNA follows: TGTGCCAGCAGTTCCGCAGGGGCACCTTCCTCCTACGAGCAGTACTTC. Translation: CASSSAGAPSSYEQYF. Full variable domain (missing parts from reference TRBV28 and TRBJ2-7): DVKVTQSSRYLVKRTGEKVFLECVQDMDHENMFWYRQDPGLGLRLIYFSYDVKMKEKGDIPEGYSVSREKKERFSLILESASTNQTSMYLCASSSAGAPSSYEQYFGPGTRLTVT.

This rearrangement joins TRBV7-2 to TRBJ1-6, with unresolved D. Trimming removed 5 bases from V and 7 bases from J, with 9 bases in between. The germline gives CDR1 SGHTA, CDR2 FQGNSA. The CDR3 runs to 13 residues. CDR3 region: CASSPGWNSPLHF. The DNA for the CDR3 is TGTGCCAGCAGCCCCGGTTGGAATTCACCCCTCCACTTT.

The gene calls are TRBV15 and TRBJ2-7, with 8 bases identical to TRBD1. With 0 bases clipped from V and 3 bases from J, the junction kept 4 bases outside the gene matches. The CDR3 consists of 15 residues. From germline, CDR1 is LNHNV and CDR2 YYDKDF (reference sequence). CDR3 sequence (DNA): TGTGCCACCAGCAGAGAGGACAGGGCTGACTACGAGCAGTACTTC. Amino acid sequence: CATSREDRADYEQYF.

This clone was seen a few times. The chain couples TRBV10-1 to TRBJ1-1; TRBD1 might be the D (5 bases). V lost 5 bases and J 1 base, leaving 8 bases between the germline ends. The CDR3 is made up of 13 amino acids. The V gene's germline CDR1 is WNHNN and CDR2 SYGVQD (reference sequence). The CDR3 sequence: CASSQQGNTEAFF. In DNA form, the CDR3 reads TGCGCCAGCAGTCAGCAGGGGAACACTGAAGCTTTCTTT.

This chain uses TRBV30 with TRBJ2-2; D not certain. In germline, CDR1 is GTSNPN, CDR2 SVGIG (reference sequence). The CDR3 sequence is 14 residues long. Trimming pared 1 base from V and 5 bases from J, leaving 11 bases between. The CDR3 region has the DNA TGTGCCTGGAGTGGCCGGGTCGTTACCGGGGAGCTGTTTTTT. Translated: CAWSGRVVTGELFF.

This clone was seen more than once but under ten times. Other DNA sequences in this specimen translate into the identical CDR3. The chain joins TRBV2 to TRBJ1-1; no definite D call. Germline V CDR1 and CDR2: SNHLY, FYNNEI. The CDR3 totals 13 residues. The V end was cut by 4 bases, the J end by 1 base, with 7 bases between. Written as DNA, the CDR3 is TGTGCCAGCAGTGGGGCCCGGAACACTGAAGCTTTCTTT. As protein: CASSGARNTEAFF.

This clone was found a few times. CDR3 sequence: CSVQVPPGGKGTEAFF. Written as DNA, the CDR3 is TGCAGCGTTCAAGTTCCGCCAGGGGGCAAGGGCACTGAAGCTTTCTTT. The chain joins TRBV29-1 to TRBJ1-1; 8 nucleotides align to TRBD1. The CDR3 sequence is 16 residues long. The germline CDR1 and CDR2 sequences are SQVTM and ANQGSEA. V shed 5 bases, J shed 4 bases, and the junction held 15 bases outside the gene matches.

The rearrangement joins TRBV5-4 to TRBJ2-2; 9 positions agree with TRBD1. Germline assignment: CDR1 SGHNT and CDR2 YYREEE (reference sequence). With V trimmed by 0 bases and J by 4 bases, 10 bases remained unmatched. The length of the CDR3 is 18 residues. CDR3 sequence reads: CASSLGADRGQTTGELFF. The CDR3 bases are TGTGCCAGCAGCTTGGGGGCGGACAGGGGACAAACCACCGGGGAGCTGTTTTTT.

This clone was observed a single time. CDR3 nucleotides: TGTGCCAGCAAACCAGGGCTCGGGAGCAATCAGCCCCAGCATTTT. This encodes CASKPGLGSNQPQHF. The chain is built from TRBV27 and TRBJ1-5, with D tentatively TRBD1 (5 bases). The V end lost 7 bases, the J end lost 1 base, and 14 bases lay between the germline ends. The CDR3 length is 15 residues. Germline-derived CDR1 and CDR2 are MNHEY and SMNVEV (reference sequence).

This clone has a single count. This rearrangement joins TRBV2 to TRBJ1-2; perhaps TRBD1 as D (5 bases). CDR1 is SNHLY, CDR2 FYNNEI, per germline. V was shortened by 7 bases and J by 4 bases, with 16 bases between the two germline ends. The CDR3 runs 14 residues. CDR3 sequence reads: CASTTRPTAYGYTF. As DNA, the CDR3 is TGTGCCAGCACCACGAGACCGACAGCCTATGGCTACACCTTC.

The chain uses TRBV28 and TRBJ1-2; no definite D call. CDR1 and CDR2 from the germline V gene are MDHEN and SYDVKM. Trimming stripped 2 bases from V and 12 bases from J, with 16 bases between. The CDR3 extends over 13 amino acids. This chain's CDR3 is CASSLGQVPVDTF. CDR3 DNA sequence: TGTGCCAGCAGTTTAGGTCAGGTGCCTGTCGACACCTTC.

The genes are TRBV9 and TRBJ2-1; 7 bases match TRBD2. After removal of 3 bases from V and 2 bases from J, the junction contained 8 bases not matched to a gene. The CDR3 is 16 amino acids. Per germline, CDR1 SGDLS and CDR2 YYNGEE. Here the CDR3 DNA reads TGTGCCAGCAGCGGATGGGGGGGTACCCCCTACAATGAGCAGTTCTTC. Its translation: CASSGWGGTPYNEQFF.

This chain joins TRBV19 and TRBJ2-2, with D maybe TRBD1 (6 bases). Trimming pared 0 bases from V and 2 bases from J, leaving 7 bases between. Germline lookup yields CDR1 LNHDA and CDR2 SQIVND (reference sequence). The CDR3 covers 15 residues. The CDR3 nucleotides read TGTGCCAGTAGTATAGAAGGGGGAAACACCGGGGAGCTGTTTTTT. It is translated as CASSIEGGNTGELFF.

This sequence joins TRBV5-6 and TRBJ1-6; D remains unclear. The CDR3 runs to 16 residues. Germline CDR1 and CDR2: SGHDT and YYEEEE. Trimming took 0 bases from V and 0 from J, leaving 7 bases between them. Written as DNA, the CDR3 is TGTGCCAGCAGCTTGGTCATGGCCTCCTATAATTCACCCCTCCACTTT. Amino acid sequence: CASSLVMASYNSPLHF.

The rearrangement joins TRBV10-2 to TRBJ2-6, with D possibly TRBD1 on 6 matching bases. In germline, CDR1 is WSHSY, CDR2 SAAADI. The CDR3 loop spans 17 amino acids. Trimming removed 11 bases from V and 3 bases from J, with 23 bases in between. The CDR3 DNA reads as TGCGCCTCGAGGGACACGCTTCTCAAAGATGGGGCCAACGTCCTGACTTTC. Protein sequence: CASRDTLLKDGANVLTF.

This chain joins TRBV2 and TRBJ1-1; unclear D gene. Trimming removed 4 bases at V and 2 bases at J, with 8 bases between. Per germline, CDR1 SNHLY and CDR2 FYNNEI. The CDR3 has 13 residues. The CDR3 reads CASSVGYNTEAFF. CDR3 DNA sequence: TGTGCCAGCAGTGTCGGGTATAACACTGAAGCTTTCTTT.

DNA for the CDR3: TGTGCCAGCAGTTTCCAGGGGGCGGTGGCTGAAGCTTTCTTT. Protein sequence: CASSFQGAVAEAFF. The chain employs TRBV28 and TRBJ1-1, with 8 bases lining up with TRBD1. CDR1 is MDHEN and CDR2 is SYDVKM in the germline V gene. Trimming cost V 3 bases and J 6 bases; bases outside gene matches: 6. The CDR3 is made up of 14 amino acids.

The gene calls are TRBV15 and TRBJ1-2; tentative D call: TRBD1 (6 bases). V lost 0 bases and J 5 bases, leaving 25 bases between the germline ends. Per the germline V gene, CDR1 is LNHNV and CDR2 is YYDKDF (reference sequence). This CDR3 region has 19 residues. CDR3 loop: CATSRDTQLGRGDSYGYTF. The CDR3 region has the DNA TGTGCCACCAGCAGAGATACGCAGCTGGGCAGGGGTGACTCTTATGGCTACACCTTC.

The V gene is TRBV7-8, the J gene TRBJ1-5; maybe TRBD1 (6 bases). CDR3 length: 16 residues. Trimming cost V 1 base and J 1 base, with 11 bases left between them. Germline V lookup: CDR1 SGHVS, CDR2 FQNEAQ. Written as DNA, the CDR3 is TGTGCCAGCAGCTTAGAGACAGGTGGGAGCAATCAGCCCCAGCATTTT. This sequence encodes CASSLETGGSNQPQHF.

The V call is TRBV30, the J call TRBJ1-3, with D possibly TRBD1 on 5 matching bases. V lost 5 bases and J lost 0, with 8 bases in between. Germline assignment: CDR1 GTSNPN and CDR2 SVGIG (reference sequence). The CDR3 is 13 amino acids. The CDR3 DNA sequence: TGTGCCTGGGCGGGGGGCTCTGGAAACACCATATATTTT. Translating gives CAWAGGSGNTIYF.

This chain joins TRBV2 and TRBJ2-7; TRBD2 might be the D (6 bases). Germline CDR1 and CDR2: SNHLY and FYNNEI. V was cut by 7 bases and J by 2 bases, with 12 bases left in between. The CDR3 length is 13 residues. The CDR3 region is CASTAGLPYEQYF. The CDR3 DNA reads TGTGCCAGCACGGCAGGACTACCCTACGAGCAGTACTTC.

The chain recombines TRBV30 with TRBJ1-2; possibly TRBD1 for D (5 bases). Germline V CDR1 and CDR2: GTSNPN, SVGIG (reference sequence). V gave up 3 bases and J gave up 2 bases, with 10 bases separating them. The length of the CDR3 is 13 residues. Written as DNA, the CDR3 is TGTGCCTGGAGGGGGGGACTCAACTATGGCTACACCTTC. This translates into CAWRGGLNYGYTF.

The rearrangement joins TRBV28 to TRBJ2-3; 14 bases line up with TRBD2. J gave up 3 bases and V 4 bases, and 0 bases lay outside the gene matches. The CDR3 covers 15 residues. Germline values: CDR1 MDHEN, CDR2 SYDVKM. The CDR3 DNA is TGTGCCAGCAGTTGGACTAGCGGGGGGACAGATACGCAGTATTTT. Protein sequence: CASSWTSGGTDTQYF.

V and J are TRBV11-2 and TRBJ2-5; no reliable D call. Gene TRBJ2-7 matches the end of the DNA better, so the J call may be wrong. The CDR3 sequence is 12 residues long. Germline CDR1 reads SGHAT; CDR2 reads FQNNGV. This CDR3 reads CASSVDSYEQYF. The CDR3 region has the DNA TGTGCCAGCAGCGTCGACTCCTACGAGCAGTACTTC.

This chain uses TRBV5-4 with TRBJ2-2, with D maybe TRBD1 (6 bases). CDR3 size: 15 residues. V was cut by 3 bases and J by 2 bases, with 11 bases left in between. The V gene's germline CDR1 is SGHNT and CDR2 YYREEE (reference sequence). The CDR3 is CASSSGQLNTGELFF. The CDR3 nucleotides read TGTGCCAGCAGCTCCGGACAGTTAAACACCGGGGAGCTGTTTTTT.

The V gene is TRBV19, the J gene TRBJ1-1; 12 positions match TRBD1. The V segment lost 3 bases and the J segment 4 bases; nucleotides outside the gene matches: 6. Germline V gene data show CDR1 as LNHDA and CDR2 as SQIVND (reference sequence). CDR3 length: 16 amino acids. The CDR3 DNA reads as TGTGCCAGTAGTATTGTCGGGGGACAGGGGGCCACTGAAGCTTTCTTT. This gives the protein CASSIVGGQGATEAFF.